One sample yielded the 15 T cell receptor beta chains listed below, sequenced in a study of T cell responses to AZD1222 COVID-19 vaccine listed by TCRdb under 2021. Libraries were constructed by the immunoSEQ multiplex PCR assay. TCRdb retrieved this table from immuneACCESS and kept in-frame rearrangements only. Not all clones are present; in checked studies, unresolved V genes account for under half, and no reason is known for the remainder. Within this sample are about 110,000 clones, with roughly nine tenths of them counted one time only. The ten most abundant clones make up approximately 10% of the sample. The intended sense of this specimen's time point label: baseline before first vaccination. The sequencing used peripheral blood, collected on day 0 of AZD1222 vaccination. These receptors originate from an adult in good health.

The chain's CDR3 is CASSLRGSTGELFF. For the CDR3, the DNA is TGCGCCAGCAGCTTGAGGGGCTCCACCGGGGAGCTGTTTTTT. The chain uses TRBV5-1 and TRBJ2-2, with a possible D match to TRBD1 (5 bases). Trimming cost V 1 base and J 4 bases, with 8 bases left between them. The CDR3 covers 14 residues. The germline CDR1 and CDR2 sequences are SGHRS and YFSETQ.

The rearrangement joins TRBV19 to TRBJ1-6; a weak D match, TRBD1 (6 bases). Trimming removed 5 bases at V and 7 bases at J, with 15 bases between. CDR1 and CDR2 (germline): LNHDA, SQIVND (reference sequence). This CDR3 contains 15 residues. CDR3 nucleotides: TGTGCCAGTAGTGTAATGGGGGGGGCCAATTCACCCCTCCACTTT. Its protein is CASSVMGGANSPLHF.

The chain has TRBV7-3 and TRBJ2-7, with TRBD2 matching 9 bases. This CDR3 has 16 residues. V shed 3 bases and J 5 bases; nucleotides not matched to a gene: 11. Germline V lookup: CDR1 SGHTA, CDR2 FQGTGA. In DNA, the CDR3 is TGTGCCAGCAGCTTGTCCGGCGGGGGGGCCAAGGACGAGCAGTACTTC. Protein product: CASSLSGGGAKDEQYF.

The chain carries TRBV3-1 (or the pseudogene TRBV3-2) and TRBJ2-3; TRBD2 aligns across 9 bases. Germline CDR1 LGHDT, CDR2 YNNKEL (reference sequence). Germline trimming cut 4 bases from V and 1 base from J; bases unmatched to any gene: 9. The CDR3 is 17 amino acids. CDR3 nucleotide sequence: TGTGCCAGCAGCCCTAATGTGGCGGGGGGGGGCACAGATACGCAGTATTTT. It translates to CASSPNVAGGGTDTQYF.

The chain links TRBV5-1 to TRBJ2-7; TRBD1 aligns across 7 bases. The CDR3 has 14 residues. CDR1 is SGHRS and CDR2 is YFSETQ in the germline V gene. V dropped 4 bases and J dropped 1; count of bases not matched to a gene: 5. This CDR3 is CASSTRQGSYEQYF. Here the CDR3 DNA reads TGCGCCAGCAGCACAAGACAGGGTTCCTACGAGCAGTACTTC.

This clone was seen once. The rearrangement uses TRBV2 and TRBJ2-3; maybe TRBD1 (6 bases). Germline V gives CDR1 SNHLY, CDR2 FYNNEI. The CDR3 has 14 residues. The V and J ends lost 5 bases and 6 bases respectively, with 15 bases between them. The CDR3 sequence: CASSKDSLWDTQYF. DNA for the CDR3: TGTGCCAGCAGTAAGGACAGTCTCTGGGATACGCAGTATTTT.

The rearrangement joins TRBV3-1 (or the pseudogene TRBV3-2) to TRBJ2-1, with D hard to call. From germline, CDR1 is LGHDT and CDR2 YNNKEL (reference sequence). The germline V and J ends were trimmed by 3 bases and 5 bases, with 8 bases remaining between them. This CDR3 is 13 amino acids long. CDR3: CASSQFLNNEQFF. CDR3 nucleotide sequence: TGTGCCAGCAGCCAGTTTTTGAACAATGAGCAGTTCTTC.

The sample holds a few counts of this clone. The rearrangement links TRBV19 to TRBJ1-3, with 8 bases lining up with TRBD1. Germline loops: CDR1 LNHDA, CDR2 SQIVND (reference sequence). The CDR3 consists of 15 residues. Trimming removed 10 bases from V and 4 bases from J; junction bases left unmatched: 12. CDR3 amino acids: CATSPPGTGGNTIYF. For the CDR3, the DNA is TGTGCCACCTCTCCCCCCGGGACAGGAGGAAACACCATATATTTT. Variable domain in full (rest from reference TRBV19 and TRBJ1-3): DGGITQSPKYLFRKEGQNVTLSCEQNLNHDAMYWYRQDPGQGLRLIYYSQIVNDFQKGDIAEGYSVSREKKESFPLTVTSAQKNPTAFYLCATSPPGTGGNTIYFGEGSWLTVV.

The genes are TRBV4-1 and TRBJ2-5; possibly TRBD1 for D (6 bases). CDR3 length equals 13 residues. Per the germline V gene, CDR1 is MGHRA and CDR2 is YSYEKL. Trimming removed 4 bases from V and 5 bases from J, with 11 bases in between. The CDR3 region is CASSPDSYETQYF. Written as DNA, the CDR3 is TGCGCCAGCAGCCCGGACAGTTACGAGACCCAGTACTTC.

The chain links TRBV3-1 (or the pseudogene TRBV3-2) to TRBJ1-1; possibly TRBD1 for D (6 bases). The V gene's germline CDR1 is LGHDT and CDR2 YNNKEL (reference sequence). This CDR3 contains 16 residues. Trimming removed 6 bases at V and 3 bases at J, with 20 bases between. The CDR3 nucleotides are TGTGCCAGCAGTCGGACCCGGGGGGCTCTCGACACTGAAGCTTTCTTT. Protein product: CASSRTRGALDTEAFF.

The chain couples TRBV19 to TRBJ1-1; no definite D call. The CDR3 loop spans 13 amino acids. Trimming took 7 bases from V and 1 from J, leaving 10 bases between them. Germline lookup yields CDR1 LNHDA and CDR2 SQIVND (reference sequence). The CDR3 region is CASTPGQNTEAFF. CDR3 nucleotides: TGTGCCAGTACCCCGGGCCAGAACACTGAAGCTTTCTTT.

V and J are TRBV3-1 (or the pseudogene TRBV3-2) and TRBJ1-2; 7 nucleotides match TRBD1. The CDR3 has 15 residues. CDR1 is LGHDT and CDR2 is YNNKEL in the germline V gene (reference sequence). V shed 1 base and J 4 bases; nucleotides not matched to a gene: 6. This CDR3 reads CASSQGQGWGYGYTF. CDR3 sequence (DNA): TGTGCCAGCAGCCAAGGACAGGGCTGGGGCTATGGCTACACCTTC.

The chain is built from TRBV3-1 (or the pseudogene TRBV3-2) and TRBJ1-1; D ambiguous. The CDR3 sequence is 14 residues long. V lost 4 bases, J lost 2 bases, and 11 bases lay in between. The germline CDR1 and CDR2 sequences are LGHDT and YNNKEL (reference sequence). The CDR3 loop is CASSPSDGNTEAFF. As DNA, the CDR3 is TGTGCCAGCAGCCCCTCGGACGGAAACACTGAAGCTTTCTTT.

The genes are TRBV2 and TRBJ1-4; unclear D gene. The CDR3 sequence is 18 residues long. V shed 6 bases and J shed 0 bases, with 20 bases lying between them. Looked up from germline, CDR1 is SNHLY and CDR2 is FYNNEI. The DNA for the CDR3 is TGTGCCAGCAGGGCACTCACCGGGTCGGACTCAACTAATGAAAAACTGTTTTTT. Translating gives CASRALTGSDSTNEKLFF.

The genes are TRBV5-6 and TRBJ2-3, with 13 bases aligning to TRBD2. The V segment lost 4 bases and the J segment 4 bases; nucleotides outside the gene matches: 6. The germline CDR1 and CDR2 sequences are SGHDT and YYEEEE. This CDR3 region has 16 residues. The DNA of the CDR3 is TGTGCCAGCAGCCCGGGACTAGCGGGAACGGCAGATACGCAGTATTTT. This encodes CASSPGLAGTADTQYF.